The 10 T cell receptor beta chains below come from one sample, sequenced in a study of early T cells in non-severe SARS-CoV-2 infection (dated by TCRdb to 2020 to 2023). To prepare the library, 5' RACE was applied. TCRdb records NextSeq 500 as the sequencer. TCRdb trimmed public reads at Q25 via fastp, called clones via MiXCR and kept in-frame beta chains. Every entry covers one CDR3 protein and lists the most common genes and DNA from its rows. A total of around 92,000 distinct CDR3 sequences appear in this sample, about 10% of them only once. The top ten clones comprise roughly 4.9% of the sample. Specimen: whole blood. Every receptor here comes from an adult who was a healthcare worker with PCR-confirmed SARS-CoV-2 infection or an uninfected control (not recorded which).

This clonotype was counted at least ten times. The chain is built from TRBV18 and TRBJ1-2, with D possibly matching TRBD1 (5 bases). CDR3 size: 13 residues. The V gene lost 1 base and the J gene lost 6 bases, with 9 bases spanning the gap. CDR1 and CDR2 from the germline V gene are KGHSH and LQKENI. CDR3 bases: TGTGCCAGCTCACCACAGGGGACTCATGGCTACACCTTC. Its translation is CASSPQGTHGYTF.

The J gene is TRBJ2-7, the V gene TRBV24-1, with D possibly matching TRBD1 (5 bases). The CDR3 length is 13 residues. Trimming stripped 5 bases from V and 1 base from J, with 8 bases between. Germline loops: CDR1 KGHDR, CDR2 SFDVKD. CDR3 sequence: CATSVAGSYEQYF. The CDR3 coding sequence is TGTGCCACCAGTGTTGCAGGGTCCTACGAGCAGTACTTC.

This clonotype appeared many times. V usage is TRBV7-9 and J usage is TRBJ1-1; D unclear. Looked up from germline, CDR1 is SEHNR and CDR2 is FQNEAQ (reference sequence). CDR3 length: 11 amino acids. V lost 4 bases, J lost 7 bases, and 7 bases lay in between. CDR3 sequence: CASSSAVEAFF. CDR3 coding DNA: TGTGCCAGCAGCTCCGCGGTTGAAGCTTTCTTT.

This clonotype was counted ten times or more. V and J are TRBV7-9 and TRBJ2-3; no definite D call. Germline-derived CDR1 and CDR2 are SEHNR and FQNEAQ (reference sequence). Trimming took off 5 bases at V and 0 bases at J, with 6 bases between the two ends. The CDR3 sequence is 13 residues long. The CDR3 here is CASSLPSTDTQYF. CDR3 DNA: TGTGCCAGCAGCCTGCCTAGCACAGATACGCAGTATTTT. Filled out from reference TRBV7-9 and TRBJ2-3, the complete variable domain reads DTGVSQNPRHKITKRGQNVTFRCDPISEHNRLYWYRQTLGQGPEFLTYFQNEAQLEKSRLLSDRFSAERPKGSFSTLEIQRTEQGDSAMYLCASSLPSTDTQYFGPGTRLTVL.

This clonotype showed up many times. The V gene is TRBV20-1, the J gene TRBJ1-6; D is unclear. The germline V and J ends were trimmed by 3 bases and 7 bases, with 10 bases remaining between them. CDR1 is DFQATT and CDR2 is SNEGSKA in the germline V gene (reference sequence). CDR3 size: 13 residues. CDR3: CSARGLGNSPLHF. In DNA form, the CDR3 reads TGCAGTGCTAGGGGCCTAGGGAATTCACCCCTCCACTTT.

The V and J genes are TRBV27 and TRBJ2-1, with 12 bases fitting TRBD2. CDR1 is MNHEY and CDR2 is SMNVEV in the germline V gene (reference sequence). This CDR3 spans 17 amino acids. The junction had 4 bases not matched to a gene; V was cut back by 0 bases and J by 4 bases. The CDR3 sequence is CASSLSRLAGEYNEQFF. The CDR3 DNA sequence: TGTGCCAGCAGTTTATCTAGACTAGCGGGGGAGTACAATGAGCAGTTCTTC.

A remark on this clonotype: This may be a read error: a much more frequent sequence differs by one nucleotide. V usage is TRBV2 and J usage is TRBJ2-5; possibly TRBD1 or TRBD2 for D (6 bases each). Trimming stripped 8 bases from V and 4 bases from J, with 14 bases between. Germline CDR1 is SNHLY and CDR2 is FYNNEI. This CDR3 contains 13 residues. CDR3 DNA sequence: TGTGCCAGCCCCGGGGGCGAGGTAGAGACCCAGTACTTC. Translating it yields CASPGGEVETQYF.

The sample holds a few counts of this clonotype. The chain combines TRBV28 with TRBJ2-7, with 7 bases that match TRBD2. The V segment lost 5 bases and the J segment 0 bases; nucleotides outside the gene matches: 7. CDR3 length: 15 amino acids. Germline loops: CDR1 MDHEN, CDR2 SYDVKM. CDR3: CASSVPSGLSYEQYF. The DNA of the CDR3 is TGTGCCAGCAGTGTCCCTAGCGGTCTCTCCTACGAGCAGTACTTC. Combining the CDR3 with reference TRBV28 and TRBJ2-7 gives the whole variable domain DVKVTQSSRYLVKRTGEKVFLECVQDMDHENMFWYRQDPGLGLRLIYFSYDVKMKEKGDIPEGYSVSREKKERFSLILESASTNQTSMYLCASSVPSGLSYEQYFGPGTRLTVT.

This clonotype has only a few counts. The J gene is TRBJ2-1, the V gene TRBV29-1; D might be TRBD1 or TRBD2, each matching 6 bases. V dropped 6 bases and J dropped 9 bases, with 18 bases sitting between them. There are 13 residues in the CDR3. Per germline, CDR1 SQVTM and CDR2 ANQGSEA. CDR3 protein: CSVGTILGGEQFF. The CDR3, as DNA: TGCAGCGTGGGGACAATTTTGGGGGGTGAGCAGTTCTTC.

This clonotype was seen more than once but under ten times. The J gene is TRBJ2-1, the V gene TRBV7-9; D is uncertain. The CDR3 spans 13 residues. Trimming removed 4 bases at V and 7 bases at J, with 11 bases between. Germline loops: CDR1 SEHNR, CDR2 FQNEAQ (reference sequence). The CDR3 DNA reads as TGTGCCAGCAGCTCAAGGGCCTGGAATGAGCAGTTCTTC. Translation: CASSSRAWNEQFF.